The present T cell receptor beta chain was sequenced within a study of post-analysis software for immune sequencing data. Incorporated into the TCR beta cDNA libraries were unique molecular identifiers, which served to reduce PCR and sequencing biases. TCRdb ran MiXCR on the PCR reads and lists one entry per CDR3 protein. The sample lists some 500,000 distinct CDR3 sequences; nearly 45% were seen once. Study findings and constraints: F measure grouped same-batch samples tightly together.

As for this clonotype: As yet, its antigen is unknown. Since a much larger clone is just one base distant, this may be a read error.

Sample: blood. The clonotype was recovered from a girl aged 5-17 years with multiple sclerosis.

CDR3 residues: CSARDPRDFKPNIQYF. The CDR3 DNA is TGCAGTGCTAGAGATCCCCGGGACTTCAAGCCTAACATTCAGTACTTC. The chain has TRBV20-1 and TRBJ2-4; TRBD2 might be the D (6 bases). V shed 0 bases and J shed 7 bases, with 19 bases lying between them. This CDR3 comprises 16 residues. Germline V CDR1 and CDR2: DFQATT, SNEGSKA (reference sequence).